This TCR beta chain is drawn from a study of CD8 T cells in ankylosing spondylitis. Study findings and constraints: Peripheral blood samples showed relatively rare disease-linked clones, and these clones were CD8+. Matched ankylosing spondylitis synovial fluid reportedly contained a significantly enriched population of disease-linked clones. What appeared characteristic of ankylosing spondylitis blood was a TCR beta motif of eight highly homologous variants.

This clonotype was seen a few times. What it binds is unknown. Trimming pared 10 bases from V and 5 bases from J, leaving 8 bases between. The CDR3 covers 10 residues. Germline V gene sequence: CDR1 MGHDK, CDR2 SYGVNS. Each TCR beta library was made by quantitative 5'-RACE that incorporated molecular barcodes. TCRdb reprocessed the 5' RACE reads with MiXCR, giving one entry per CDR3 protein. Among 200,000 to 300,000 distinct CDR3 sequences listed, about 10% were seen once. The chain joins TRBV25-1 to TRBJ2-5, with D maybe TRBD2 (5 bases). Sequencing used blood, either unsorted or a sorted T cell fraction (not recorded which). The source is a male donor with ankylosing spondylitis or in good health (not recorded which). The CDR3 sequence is CATRGETQYF. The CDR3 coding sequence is TGTGCCACACGAGGGGAGACCCAGTACTTC.